This TCR beta chain was recovered during a study of T cell responses to AZD1222 COVID-19 vaccine. Whole-study findings and limits: Of the AZD1222 recipients, only five or six were seropositive at baseline. Unmutated variant regions are reportedly the target of nearly half of TCRs that are spike-specific. There were repertoire samples only from the period after the peak T cell response. Clonal diversity may have been underestimated, and the donors were mostly white British, with more females than males.

The CDR3 is 12 residues long. Germline V gene data show CDR1 as KGHSH and CDR2 as LQKENI. With V trimmed by 3 bases and J by 6 bases, 1 base remained unmatched. The assay was immunoSEQ multiplex PCR, and TCRdb's table has in-frame clones only and misses some. The sample has over 50,000 clones; around 85% are singletons. Details on this clone: Antigen: not known.

This clonotype originated in an adult in good health. V usage is TRBV18 and J usage is TRBJ1-2; TRBD1 matches 7 bases. The sequences come from peripheral blood, collected on day 0 of AZD1222 vaccination. The CDR3 is CASSPTGDGYTF. CDR3 coding DNA: TGTGCCAGCTCACCCACAGGGGATGGCTACACCTTC.